This T cell receptor beta chain is drawn from a study of T cell responses to AZD1222 COVID-19 vaccine listed by TCRdb under 2021. For the study in its entirety: AZD1222 recipients whose second dose came at about 4 weeks and those whose second dose came at about 12 weeks were combined into one group, since spike-specific TCR depth and breadth did not differ between the two schedules. Trial participants were enrolled by age into 18-55, 56-69 and 70-plus year subgroups, with 148, 28 and 57 TCR-sequenced participants respectively. TCR sequencing covered some 250 trial participants: approximately 200 given two doses of AZD1222 and about 26 given two doses of MenACWY control vaccine.

The CDR3 regions of human TCRbeta chains were analyzed by immunosequencing. The authors processed their data as follows. TCRs in the repertoires were matched against a reference library of SARS-CoV-2-specific TCRs that had been generated with the MIRA antigen-specificity platform. Breadth was defined as the fraction of unique TCRs that were SARS-CoV-2-associated, and depth was defined as the fraction of total T cells that were SARS-CoV-2-associated. Each spike-specific TCR was assigned to its reactive spike region and to a CD4 or CD8 class using the MIRA data. Log10-transformed breadth and depth values were compared by one-way ANOVA with Sidak's multiple comparisons tests. TCRdb carries this immuneACCESS record with in-frame sequences only. Its versions omit some clonotypes, under half of them owing to an unresolved V gene in the studies checked, with the rest unexplained. The V and J calls and clone size are taken from that table; D and trimming were inferred from the DNA. Within this sample are 90,000 to 150,000 clones, with around 84% of them counted one time only. The biggest ten clones account for approximately 8.1% of the sample.

The sample's time point label is to be understood as: baseline before first vaccination. Vaccinee samples came from UK trials COV001 and COV002, including a single-blind randomized controlled phase 2/3 trial of AZD1222 (ChAdOx1 nCoV-19) in healthy adults. For TCRbeta chain sequencing, PBMC samples from trial participants were taken at day 0 and at day 28 after the second dose. Turning to this clone: Its antigen is still unknown. No clone much larger than this one lies a single base away; base qualities are absent.

Study-wide findings and limitations: Because no day 14 peak-response samples were available, repertoires were characterized only after the peak T cell response. In the small 56-69-year group, the increase in depth fell short of significance, most likely because of low power. Reportedly, close to half of the unique spike-specific TCRs recognized epitopes lying outside the regions that are mutated in the B.1.351 and B.1.1.7 variants. The whole spike protein was spanned by vaccine-associated CD4 TCRs, and dominant responses were seen in regions 160-218 and 743-854. Participants were mostly white British and included more females than males, and it was suggested by the authors that clonal diversity may have been underestimated. A significant rise in spike-specific TCR breadth and depth was observed after two AZD1222 doses relative to day 0 and relative to MenACWY recipients. Conclusions about previously exposed vaccinees are limited because only six or seven AZD1222 recipients were SARS-CoV-2 seropositive at baseline.

The germline V gene supplies CDR1 ENHRY and CDR2 SYGVKD. A distance of 10 bases separates the germline ends of V and J, which lose 0 bases and 4 bases respectively. From its cysteine to its phenylalanine, the CDR3 spans 15 amino acids. The CDR3 DNA has 45 bases and is translated from base 1. The chain joins TRBV10-3 to TRBJ1-5; there is no confident call for the D gene. The sample in question was peripheral blood, obtained on day 0 of AZD1222 vaccination. The sequence was obtained from an adult in good health. In nucleotide form, the sequence is TGTGCCATCAGTGAGTCGCAAAGGGCAAATCAGCCCCAGCATTTT. This codes for CAISESQRANQPQHF.